This TCR beta chain was observed in a study of CD4 T cells in relation to SARS-CoV-2 and coronaviruses (dated by TCRdb to the early 2020s). Turning to the overall study: In the ViraFEST assay, PBMCs were cultured with antigen for nine to ten days, after which TCR beta CDR3s were sequenced to identify clonal expansions specific to the antigen. Across all 12 patients in the convalescent cohort, the median age was approximately 38 years, with a range of roughly 21 to 72 years. Of the approximately 12 convalescent patients, 8 were male and 4 were female, and two of the subjects were Hispanic. Shared crossreactive spike epitopes were mapped to their HLA restriction using patient-derived lymphoblastoid cell lines. Memory CD4+ T cell crossreactivity between SARS-CoV-2 and common cold coronavirus spike proteins was assessed at the TCR clonotype level in the study. Samples from three pre-COVID donors and the naive versus memory experiments were sequenced with the Adaptive Biotechnologies TCR-sequencing kit; other data were Illumina-based. For other donors in the study, expansion assays were sequenced with a different, Illumina-based TCR-beta assay. Study-wide conclusions, independent of this receptor: Since the crossreactivity analysis centred on spike protein, crossreactivity against other viral proteins was not assessed. Small numbers of patients and of tested TCRs were a limitation of the study. In approximately 60% of donors, memory CD4+ clonotypes turned up that crossrecognized SARS-CoV-2 and at least one common cold coronavirus spike. Naive versus memory sequencing indicated that memory recall responses, rather than primary responses primed during culture, are detected by the assay. Because no donor provided both pre-pandemic and post-infection samples, tracing the source of pre-existing responses was limited. Compared with monoreactive clones, crossreactive clones had significantly weaker SARS-CoV-2-driven expansion, a result consistent with antigenic imprinting.

A note on this clone: Its target antigen remains unknown. No much larger clonotype is one base removed from it; base qualities were not supplied.

The junction carries 13 bases between V and J, which are trimmed by 8 bases and 4 bases respectively. The cysteine opens and the phenylalanine closes a CDR3 of 13 amino acids. The CDR3 DNA has 39 bases and is translated from base 1. The germline V gene gives CDR1 as SGHTA and CDR2 as FQGNSA. DNA from CEF-cultured naive and memory CD4+ T cells underwent immunoSEQ TCR-beta sequencing at survey level. The paper's data handling went like this. Preprocessing removed nonproductive sequences and CDR3s not starting with C, not ending with F or W, or shorter than 7 amino acids. The MANAFEST web app was used to call antigen-specific clonotypes on the basis of expansion compared with the reference and with other culture wells. A clone was considered positive if significant expansion relative to the reference culture was observed in 2 of 3 replicate wells at an FDR below 0.05. Positive clones also required significant expansion versus all other tandem wells and an odds ratio above 5. Cultured and uncultured naive and memory CD4+ repertoires were searched for previously identified spike- and CEF-reactive CDR3s. CDR3 homology was measured as pairwise Levenshtein distance, computed with the stringdist R package after trimming three terminal residues from each end. Entries here come from immuneACCESS through TCRdb and include only in-frame sequences with V and J called. Some clones fail to appear in such tables; in the studies checked, an unresolved V gene covers under half of the shortfall, and the cause of the remainder is unknown. V, J and clone size are those of that table, while D and trimming were read from the DNA. The sample table records 38,000 or so clones; roughly 82% of these occur just once. Just over 20% of the sample is taken by the ten largest.

Naive and memory CD4+ T cells were separated from cryopreserved PBMCs by first enriching for CD4 and then performing EasySep naive CD4+ T cell enrichment. For over nine days, 75,000 to 100,000 sorted naive or memory CD4+ T cells were cultured together with CEF peptides and T cell-depleted PBMCs at a 1:1 ratio. In general, every peptide culture condition was set up in three replicate wells. Ficoll-Paque PLUS gradient centrifugation was used to isolate PBMCs from either whole blood or leukapheresis product. PBMCs were either cryopreserved at -140 degrees C or used fresh in the expansion assay. The QIAamp Micro DNA Kit was used to extract genomic DNA from the CD4+ T cells.

The source is an adult with COVID-19. Sequenced sample: memory CD4+ T cells from PBMCs, cultured in vitro. The cell subset or site label on this specimen signifies: memory (non-naive) CD4+ T cells. The chain uses TRBV7-2 and TRBJ2-3, with the D gene not confidently named. Here the CDR3 is given as CASLGSRADTQYF. The nucleotide sequence is given as TGTGCCAGCCTGGGCTCTAGAGCAGATACGCAGTATTTT.